This passage covers 17 T cell receptor beta chains from one sample sequenced in a study of T cell responses to AZD1222 COVID-19 vaccine. Sequencing used immunoSEQ multiplex PCR; TCRdb keeps in-frame clones, though not all of them. The data hold approximately 140,000 clones, with 88% observed a single time. The specimen comprised peripheral blood, sampled on day 0 of AZD1222 vaccination. These receptors all come from an adult in good health.

The chain joins TRBV2 to TRBJ1-1; TRBD1 aligns across 12 bases. Trimming took 7 bases from V and 4 from J; bases not matched to a gene: 10. Germline CDR1 and CDR2: SNHLY and FYNNEI. CDR3 length equals 16 residues. The CDR3 region is CASMLRDRGLATEAFF. The CDR3 region has the DNA TGTGCCAGCATGCTCCGGGACAGGGGGCTTGCCACTGAAGCTTTCTTT.

V gene TRBV29-1 combines with J gene TRBJ1-1, with no clear D. The germline gives CDR1 SQVTM, CDR2 ANQGSEA. The CDR3 is made up of 12 amino acids. The V end was cut by 7 bases, the J end by 0 bases, with 9 bases between. This chain's CDR3 is CSGRFMNTEAFF. The CDR3 region has the DNA TGCAGCGGCCGATTCATGAACACTGAAGCTTTCTTT.

This chain uses TRBV6-5 with TRBJ1-2; D may be TRBD1 (6 bases). Germline assignment: CDR1 MNHEY and CDR2 SVGAGI. This CDR3 has 14 amino acids. Between the trimmed V and J ends, which lost 0 bases and 5 bases, there was a span of 10 bases. The CDR3 sequence: CASSYSNTGYGYTF. CDR3 DNA: TGTGCCAGCAGTTACTCGAATACAGGGTATGGCTACACCTTC.

The V gene is TRBV6-2 or TRBV6-3, the J gene TRBJ1-5, with D perhaps matching TRBD1 (5 bases). Germline V gives CDR1 MNHEY, CDR2 SVGEGT. The CDR3 has 12 amino acids. With 5 bases removed from V and 5 bases from J, the gap between germline ends came to 7 bases. Here the CDR3 reads CASSRDYQPQHF. In nucleotides, the CDR3 is TGTGCCAGCAGTCGGGACTATCAGCCCCAGCATTTT.

This chain uses TRBV7-9 with TRBJ1-6; 7 positions match TRBD1. Germline V gene sequence: CDR1 SEHNR, CDR2 FQNEAQ (reference sequence). The CDR3 is 14 residues long. Trimming removed 5 bases from V and 6 bases from J; junction bases left unmatched: 4. The DNA of the CDR3 is TGTGCCAGCAGCAAACCAGGGGGTAATTCACCCCTCCACTTT. It codes for CASSKPGGNSPLHF. Complete variable domain (other parts from reference TRBV7-9 and TRBJ1-6): DTGVSQNPRHKITKRGQNVTFRCDPISEHNRLYWYRQTLGQGPEFLTYFQNEAQLEKSRLLSDRFSAERPKGSFSTLEIQRTEQGDSAMYLCASSKPGGNSPLHFGNGTRLTVT.

V and J are TRBV5-6 and TRBJ1-1; D not resolved. The ends were cut back, 2 bases at V and 4 bases at J, with 6 bases in the middle. CDR3 length: 12 amino acids. Germline CDR1 and CDR2: SGHDT and YYEEEE. CDR3 loop: CASSFISTEAFF. The CDR3 DNA sequence: TGTGCCAGCAGCTTTATAAGCACTGAAGCTTTCTTT.

The J gene is TRBJ2-1, the V gene TRBV28; 10 bases are shared with TRBD2. CDR1 is MDHEN and CDR2 is SYDVKM in the germline V gene. CDR3 length: 15 residues. Trimming at V came to 3 bases and at J to 5 bases, leaving 4 bases not matched to a gene. CDR3 region: CASSFSSGGNNEQFF. CDR3 nucleotide sequence: TGTGCCAGCAGTTTTAGTAGCGGGGGGAACAATGAGCAGTTCTTC.

V usage is TRBV6-5 and J usage is TRBJ1-5; no definite D call. Germline loops: CDR1 MNHEY, CDR2 SVGAGI. Trimming removed 5 bases at V and 4 bases at J, with 15 bases between. The CDR3 spans 15 residues. CDR3 amino acids: CASSRFEARNQPQHF. The CDR3 DNA reads TGTGCCAGCAGTCGTTTTGAGGCCCGTAATCAGCCCCAGCATTTT.

This chain links TRBV6-6 with TRBJ1-4; TRBD1 is a possible D gene (5 bases). The CDR3 extends over 12 amino acids. Germline V gene data show CDR1 as MNHNY and CDR2 as SVGAGI (reference sequence). CDR3 sequence reads: CALGRGNEKLFF. The CDR3 DNA reads as TGTGCTTTGGGGAGGGGAAATGAAAAACTGTTTTTT.

The rearrangement joins TRBV9 to TRBJ1-2; 7 bases fit TRBD1. With 1 base clipped from V and 7 bases from J, the junction kept 1 base outside the gene matches. CDR1 SGDLS and CDR2 YYNGEE come from the germline V gene. The CDR3 consists of 12 residues. DNA of the CDR3: TGTGCCAGCAGCGTAAGGGACAGTGGCTACACCTTC. This gives the protein CASSVRDSGYTF.

V usage is TRBV27 and J usage is TRBJ2-1, with unresolved D. The CDR3 runs to 11 residues. Trimming removed 6 bases at V and 4 bases at J, with 4 bases between. Germline CDR1 and CDR2: MNHEY and SMNVEV (reference sequence). CDR3 coding DNA: TGTGCCAGCAGGAATTACAATGAGCAGTTCTTC. As protein: CASRNYNEQFF.

This clone was counted a single time. The sample contains more than one DNA sequence encoding this CDR3. The J gene is TRBJ1-5, the V gene TRBV19; 9 bases are a match to TRBD1. V shed 8 bases and J 0 bases; nucleotides not matched to a gene: 5. This CDR3 is 15 amino acids long. Per germline, CDR1 LNHDA and CDR2 SQIVND (reference sequence). CDR3 sequence (DNA): TGTGCCAGTCGGGACAGGGCTTATAGCAATCAGCCCCAGCATTTT. Protein sequence: CASRDRAYSNQPQHF.

This clone was observed once. This sequence joins TRBV5-6 and TRBJ1-5; D ambiguous. This CDR3 region has 14 residues. The germline V and J ends were trimmed by 4 bases and 5 bases, with 13 bases remaining between them. Looked up from germline, CDR1 is SGHDT and CDR2 is YYEEEE. The CDR3 nucleotides are TGTGCCAGCAGCCTCGCCGGGGTGCATCAGCCCCAGCATTTT. Translation gives CASSLAGVHQPQHF.

CDR3 amino acids: CASSQDYQETQYF. Here the CDR3 DNA reads TGTGCCAGCAGCCAAGACTACCAAGAGACCCAGTACTTC. The chain recombines TRBV3-1 (or the pseudogene TRBV3-2) with TRBJ2-5; no clear D. Looked up from germline, CDR1 is LGHDT and CDR2 is YNNKEL (reference sequence). Trimming removed 0 bases from V and 0 bases from J, with 2 bases in between. This CDR3 region has 13 residues.

The chain employs TRBV11-2 and TRBJ2-3; a weak D match, TRBD2 (6 bases). CDR3 length: 17 amino acids. The germline V gene encodes CDR1 SGHAT and CDR2 FQNNGV. V was cut by 1 base and J by 2 bases, with 16 bases left in between. The CDR3 is CASSLVLLADDTDTQYF. The CDR3 DNA is TGTGCCAGCAGCTTAGTACTGTTAGCGGACGACACAGATACGCAGTATTTT.

This chain joins TRBV24-1 and TRBJ2-2, with a possible D match to TRBD1 (6 bases). V dropped 4 bases and J dropped 3 bases, with 11 bases sitting between them. The CDR3 is 15 amino acids. Looked up from germline, CDR1 is KGHDR and CDR2 is SFDVKD. This chain's CDR3 is CATSDRDTDTGELFF. CDR3 bases: TGTGCCACCAGTGACCGGGACACAGACACCGGGGAGCTGTTTTTT.

CDR3 amino acids: CASSPPSGDTQYF. CDR3 DNA: TGTGCCAGCTCACCACCGTCCGGGGATACGCAGTATTTT. The rearrangement joins TRBV18 to TRBJ2-3; no definite D call. Germline CDR1 KGHSH, CDR2 LQKENI. V lost 0 bases, J lost 6 bases, and 7 bases lay in between. CDR3 length: 13 residues. Filled out from reference TRBV18 and TRBJ2-3, the complete variable domain reads NAGVMQNPRHLVRRRGQEARLRCSPMKGHSHVYWYRQLPEEGLKFMVYLQKENIIDESGMPKERFSAEFPKEGPSILRIQQVVRGDSAAYFCASSPPSGDTQYFGPGTRLTVL.